This TCR beta chain stems from a study of CD8 T cells in ankylosing spondylitis. Study results and limitations: Clones linked to disease, bearing a CD8+ phenotype, were relatively rare in peripheral blood. Reportedly, matched ankylosing spondylitis synovial fluid was significantly enriched for disease-linked clones. One TCR beta motif, made up of several highly homologous variants, appeared characteristic of ankylosing spondylitis blood. Earlier studies detected some motif variants in reactive arthritis synovial fluid and blood.

A quantitative 5'-RACE method, one with molecular barcodes, was used to make TCR beta libraries. From the 5' RACE reads, TCRdb called clonotypes with MiXCR, one entry per CDR3 protein. The repertoire holds just under 550,000 distinct CDR3 sequences, with 9.5% to 15% as singletons. Comments on this clonotype: Its antigen is unknown.

Trimming pared 0 bases from V and 2 bases from J, leaving 18 bases between. The CDR3 is 18 amino acids. Germline loops: CDR1 SGHAT, CDR2 FQNNGV. This sequence was found in a male donor with ankylosing spondylitis. Sequencing input: blood, either unsorted or a sorted T cell fraction (not recorded which). The rearrangement uses TRBV11-2 and TRBJ2-3; maybe TRBD2 (5 bases). CDR3 bases: TGTGCCAGCAGCTTAGAAAGTTCCAGCGGAGGAATCACAGATACGCAGTATTTT. This translates into CASSLESSSGGITDTQYF.